This T cell receptor (beta chain) was identified during a study of CD8 T cells in Susac syndrome. The CDR3 extends over 13 amino acids. Germline assignment: CDR1 SQVTM and CDR2 ANQGSEA. Trimming took 3 bases from V and 3 from J; bases not matched to a gene: 1. Roughly 0.45 to 1 ug RNA was reverse transcribed with random hexamers. One entry per CDR3 protein, called by TCRdb with MiXCR from the immunoSEQ multiplex PCR reads. The table lists about 100,000 distinct CDR3 sequences, about 95% of them singletons. The origin of this receptor is a human donor with Susac syndrome. This chain joins TRBV29-1 and TRBJ2-1; TRBD2 matches 8 bases. Material: CD8+ T cells from PBMCs. The CDR3 reads CSVDSGNYNEQFF. In DNA, the CDR3 is TGCAGCGTTGATAGCGGGAACTACAATGAGCAGTTCTTC.